This T cell receptor (beta chain) appears in the sequencing data of a study of neurological immune-mediated disorders. The overall study: The multiple sclerosis group of roughly 34 included 31 relapsing-remitting and 3 secondary progressive patients. Notes on the study in general: The multiple sclerosis repertoire cluster had no clinical or MRI feature associated with it. Multiple sclerosis patients had less TCR clonal expansion than even healthy controls, unlike HTLV-1-associated myelopathy.

The CDR3 is 16 residues long. Trimming stripped 3 bases from V and 2 bases from J, with 14 bases between. The germline gives CDR1 SGHKS, CDR2 YYEKEE (reference sequence). In its sample, this clonotype was seen many times. Its antigen is undetermined. The output of every sequencing run exceeded 180 million TCR-beta sequences, derived from 15-18 subjects. TCRdb passed the 5' RACE reads through MiXCR, listing each CDR3 protein once. Of 55,000 to 70,000 distinct CDR3 sequences in the sample, 2.5% to 3.5% are singletons; the top ten hold about 5%. This TCR derives from a woman between 45 and 65 years old with multiple sclerosis. The specimen sequenced was PBMCs. The V call is TRBV5-5, the J call TRBJ1-4; D remains ambiguous. The CDR3 coding sequence is TGTGCCAGCAGCTCCGGACCCTTAATGACTAATGAAAAACTGTTTTTT. Translation: CASSSGPLMTNEKLFF.